Listed below are T cell receptor beta chains from one sample, sequenced in a study of shared clonotypes between healthy human individuals. The method was immunoSEQ multiplex PCR; TCRdb's version includes in-frame clones alone and lacks a portion of them. The table records millions of clones, around 90% of them present only once. Sequenced material: naive CD4+ T cells sorted from blood. The receptors derive from a man between 18 and 35 years old in good health. CDR3s include the opening cysteine and the closing phenylalanine or tryptophan. The D gene is left open where the match is weak. Clone size appears in some rows only: once, few, many, or a class for an expanded clone.

clone size | J gene | D gene | V gene | CDR3 protein | CDR3 DNA
. | TRBJ2-5 | TRBD2 | TRBV6-1 | CASSEMGLAQETQYF | TGTGCCAGCAGTGAAATGGGACTAGCTCAAGAGACCCAGTACTTC
. | TRBJ2-2 | . | TRBV15 | CATSRDSPPDTGELFF | TGTGCCACCAGCAGAGATAGTCCCCCCGACACCGGGGAGCTGTTTTTT
. | TRBJ2-7 | . | TRBV5-1 | CASSLGGSGYEQYF | TGCGCCAGCAGCTTGGGGGGTAGCGGCTACGAGCAGTACTTC
. | TRBJ1-5 | . | TRBV19 | CASSERRQPQHF | TGTGCCAGTAGTGAACGTCGTCAGCCCCAGCATTTT
. | TRBJ2-5 | . | TRBV28 | CASSSGVIKTQYF | TGTGCCAGCAGTTCAGGGGTGATCAAGACCCAGTACTTC
. | TRBJ1-3 | . | TRBV6-1 | CASSDRVGNTIYF | TGTGCCAGCAGTGACAGGGTTGGAAACACCATATATTTT
once | TRBJ2-1 | . | TRBV5-1 | CATTSGISYNEQFF | TGCGCCACCACCTCAGGGATATCCTACAATGAGCAGTTCTTC
once | TRBJ1-1 | TRBD1 | TRBV18 | CASSLQGAGTEAFF | TGTGCCAGCTCACTACAGGGGGCTGGGACTGAAGCTTTCTTT
. | TRBJ1-2 | . | TRBV30 | CAWSGPEGYGYTF | TGTGCCTGGAGTGGACCGGAGGGCTATGGCTACACCTTC
. | TRBJ2-1 | TRBD1 | TRBV9 | CASSVALGQFGYNEQFF | TGTGCCAGCAGCGTAGCCCTGGGACAGTTCGGCTACAATGAGCAGTTCTTC
. | TRBJ2-5 | . | TRBV11-3 | CASSLNRGETQYF | TGTGCCAGCAGCTTAAATAGGGGGGAGACCCAGTACTTC
few | TRBJ2-3 | . | TRBV7-9 | CASRGPRTQYF | TGTGCCAGCCGCGGACCTAGAACGCAGTATTTT
few | TRBJ1-3 | . | TRBV30 | CAVGGMGNTIYF | TGTGCCGTTGGGGGCATGGGAAACACCATATATTTT
. | TRBJ1-1 | . | TRBV7-9 | CASSLGAGNLNTEAFF | TGTGCCAGCAGCCTCGGGGCGGGGAACCTGAACACTGAAGCTTTCTTT
. | TRBJ2-5 | . | TRBV19 | CASSIVELGQETQYF | TGTGCCAGTAGTATAGTAGAACTCGGACAAGAGACCCAGTACTTC
. | TRBJ2-7 | TRBD1 | TRBV7-2 | CASSLSAGGVYEQYF | TGTGCCAGCAGCTTATCAGCAGGGGGCGTCTACGAGCAGTACTTC
. | TRBJ1-2 | TRBD1 | TRBV18 | CASSPLTGEGNYGYTF | TGTGCCAGCTCACCCTTGACAGGGGAGGGAAACTATGGCTACACCTTC
. | TRBJ1-5 | . | TRBV7-9 | CASSLLGGGSNQPQHF | TGTGCCAGCAGCTTATTGGGAGGGGGGAGCAATCAGCCCCAGCATTTT
. | TRBJ2-1 | . | TRBV7-2 | CASSAKGGNEQFF | TGTGCCAGCAGCGCCAAGGGCGGCAATGAGCAGTTCTTC
. | TRBJ1-6 | . | TRBV7-9 | CASSKTGTGNSPLHF | TGTGCCAGCAGCAAAACAGGGACGGGGAATTCACCCCTCCACTTT
once | TRBJ1-5 | . | TRBV10-2 | CASSESKGGQPQHF | TGCGCCAGCAGTGAGTCGAAAGGGGGTCAGCCCCAGCATTTT
. | TRBJ2-5 | . | TRBV6-6 | CASSYSQETQYF | TGTGCCAGCAGTTATAGCCAAGAGACCCAGTACTTC
. | TRBJ1-4 | . | TRBV15 | CATSRVPKGEKLFF | TGTGCCACCAGCAGAGTACCGAAGGGGGAAAAACTGTTTTTT
. | TRBJ2-7 | TRBD2 | TRBV4-1 | CASSQLPTSGRVYEQYF | TGCGCCAGCAGCCAACTGCCCACTAGCGGGAGAGTGTACGAGCAGTACTTC
. | TRBJ2-1 | . | TRBV9 | CASSVSGDFYNEQFF | TGTGCCAGCAGCGTATCGGGAGACTTTTACAATGAGCAGTTCTTC
. | TRBJ1-2 | TRBD1 | TRBV28 | CASSSLGGQGYYGYTF | TGTGCCAGCAGTTCATTGGGTGGACAGGGCTACTATGGCTACACCTTC
. | TRBJ2-2 | . | TRBV10-3 | CAITDGYTGELFF | TGTGCCATCACGGACGGATACACCGGGGAGCTGTTTTTT
. | TRBJ2-1 | . | TRBV5-1 | CASSVGTKLLDEQFF | TGCGCCAGCAGCGTCGGGACAAAACTGTTAGATGAGCAGTTCTTC
. | TRBJ2-5 | TRBD2 | TRBV18 | CASSPRTSGRETQYF | TGTGCCAGCTCACCTCGGACTAGCGGGAGAGAGACCCAGTACTTC
. | TRBJ2-7 | . | TRBV12-2 | CASRLRGVHSLYEQYF | TGTGCAAGTCGCTTGAGGGGAGTGCACTCGCTCTACGAGCAGTACTTC
. | TRBJ2-3 | TRBD2 | TRBV19 | CASSIGLAGGRGTDTQYF | TGTGCCAGTAGTATAGGACTAGCGGGGGGGCGCGGCACAGATACGCAGTATTTT
. | TRBJ2-3 | TRBD2 | TRBV19 | CASSMASGRTDTQYF | TGTGCCAGTAGTATGGCTAGCGGGAGGACAGATACGCAGTATTTT
. | TRBJ1-1 | . | TRBV28 | CASLPGTGNTEAFF | TGTGCCAGTCTTCCTGGGACGGGCAACACTGAAGCTTTCTTT
once | TRBJ2-3 | TRBD2 | TRBV11-3 | CASSLGRLAGITDTQYF | TGTGCCAGCAGCTTAGGACGACTAGCGGGAATCACAGATACGCAGTATTTT
. | TRBJ2-3 | TRBD2 | TRBV5-4 | CASSSQAAGGYQDTQYF | TGTGCCAGCAGCTCCCAGGCAGCGGGGGGGTATCAAGATACGCAGTATTTT
. | TRBJ2-1 | . | TRBV6-4 | CASSPAPTVSSYNEQFF | TGTGCCAGCAGCCCCGCCCCGACTGTGAGCTCCTACAATGAGCAGTTCTTC
. | TRBJ2-2 | TRBD1 | TRBV5-1 | CASSGTGGNTGELFF | TGCGCCAGCAGCGGCACAGGGGGCAACACCGGGGAGCTGTTTTTT
. | TRBJ2-7 | . | TRBV11-2 | CASSLDLYEQYF | TGTGCCAGCAGCTTAGACCTCTACGAGCAGTACTTC
. | TRBJ2-7 | . | TRBV21-1 | CASSKVGRTEKMSYEQYF | TGTGCCAGCAGCAAAGTAGGTAGAACAGAAAAGATGTCCTACGAGCAGTACTTC
once | TRBJ2-2 | . | TRBV18 | CASSPRGPGELFF | TGTGCCAGCTCGCCCCGCGGACCCGGGGAGCTGTTTTTT
. | TRBJ1-4 | . | TRBV19 | CASSGPPTNEKLFF | TGTGCCAGTAGTGGGCCGCCAACTAATGAAAAACTGTTTTTT
. | TRBJ2-3 | TRBD2 | TRBV5-4 | CASSLTSGVEDTQYF | TGTGCCAGCAGCTTGACTAGCGGGGTGGAAGATACGCAGTATTTT
. | TRBJ1-2 | TRBD1 | TRBV11-2 | CASSLNRGLYGYTF | TGTGCCAGCAGCTTAAACAGGGGTCTCTATGGCTACACCTTC
. | TRBJ1-1 | TRBD1 | TRBV2 | CASTRDSSLNTEAFF | TGTGCCAGCACCCGGGACAGCAGCTTGAACACTGAAGCTTTCTTT
. | TRBJ2-7 | . | TRBV5-4 | CASSLREPPYEQYF | TGTGCCAGCAGCTTGCGGGAGCCCCCCTACGAGCAGTACTTC
. | TRBJ1-1 | TRBD1 | TRBV28 | CASSLSTGGTEAFF | TGTGCCAGCAGTCTATCCACAGGGGGCACTGAAGCTTTCTTT
. | TRBJ1-6 | TRBD1 | TRBV30 | CAWSGDRGVSPLHF | TGTGCCTGGAGTGGGGACAGGGGGGTATCACCCCTCCACTTT
. | TRBJ1-1 | TRBD1 | TRBV19 | CASKRSSTGGRGTEAFF | TGTGCCAGTAAAAGGTCTTCGACAGGGGGACGGGGCACTGAAGCTTTCTTT
. | TRBJ1-4 | . | TRBV28 | CASSLGFSSTNEKLFF | TGTGCCAGCAGTTTGGGGTTTTCCTCAACTAATGAAAAACTGTTTTTT
. | TRBJ1-4 | . | TRBV4-3 | CASSQDAGTNEKLFF | TGCGCCAGCAGCCAAGATGCGGGGACTAATGAAAAACTGTTTTTT
. | TRBJ2-7 | TRBD2 | TRBV7-2 | CASSFLAGGYEQYF | TGTGCCAGCAGCTTCCTAGCGGGGGGGTACGAGCAGTACTTC
. | TRBJ2-7 | . | TRBV5-5 | CASSSAIYEQYF | TGTGCCAGCAGTTCGGCTATCTACGAGCAGTACTTC
. | TRBJ2-7 | . | TRBV27 | CASSFNRAPYEQYF | TGTGCCAGCAGTTTCAACAGGGCCCCCTACGAGCAGTACTTC
. | TRBJ1-1 | . | TRBV19 | CASSIGSANGGTEAFF | TGTGCCAGTAGTATCGGGAGCGCAAATGGAGGCACTGAAGCTTTCTTT
. | TRBJ2-5 | . | TRBV9 | CASSPQPWETQYF | TGTGCCAGCAGCCCACAACCCTGGGAGACCCAGTACTTC
. | TRBJ1-2 | TRBD1 | TRBV2 | CASSGQGEYGYTF | TGTGCCAGCAGCGGACAGGGGGAATATGGCTACACCTTC
. | TRBJ2-7 | . | TRBV11-2 | CASRLGGAYYEQYF | TGTGCCAGCAGGTTGGGGGGGGCATACTACGAGCAGTACTTC
few | TRBJ1-3 | . | TRBV28 | CASSSQGLGGNTIYF | TGTGCCAGCAGCTCACAGGGTTTAGGTGGAAACACCATATATTTT
. | TRBJ2-6 | . | TRBV5-1 | CASSLGRSGANVLTF | TGCGCCAGCAGCTTGGGTCGCTCTGGGGCCAACGTCCTGACTTTC
. | TRBJ1-2 | . | TRBV19 | CASSIGGTSLSGGYTF | TGTGCCAGTAGTATTGGTGGGACATCACTGAGTGGTGGCTACACCTTC